The table lists the clone carrying this T cell receptor (beta chain) with a few counts. What it binds is unknown. This entry is derived from a study of T cells after yellow fever vaccination. Notes on the study in general: Most primary-vaccination clones reappeared after the booster (about 97% CD4, about 87% CD8). It was a small share of clonotypes that appeared in both CD4 and CD8 compartments.

TCR cDNA, made by 5'RACE template switching, carried an added universal primer site and UMIs. TCRdb analysed the 5' RACE reads with MiXCR anew, one entry per CDR3 protein. The sample lists about 400,000 distinct CDR3 sequences; 6.2% were seen once. This receptor was identified in a man in his thirties or forties who received the YFV17D yellow fever vaccine. The sequences come from PBMCs, collected 5 days after the yellow fever booster vaccination.

The DNA for the CDR3 is TGCAGTGCCACGACGCCGGGGGGAAGGACAGATACGCAGTATTTT. Translated: CSATTPGGRTDTQYF. The genes are TRBV20-1 and TRBJ2-3, with 7 nucleotides matching TRBD2. Germline trimming cut 6 bases from V and 3 bases from J; bases unmatched to any gene: 12. The CDR3 covers 15 residues. Germline CDR1 and CDR2: DFQATT and SNEGSKA (reference sequence).